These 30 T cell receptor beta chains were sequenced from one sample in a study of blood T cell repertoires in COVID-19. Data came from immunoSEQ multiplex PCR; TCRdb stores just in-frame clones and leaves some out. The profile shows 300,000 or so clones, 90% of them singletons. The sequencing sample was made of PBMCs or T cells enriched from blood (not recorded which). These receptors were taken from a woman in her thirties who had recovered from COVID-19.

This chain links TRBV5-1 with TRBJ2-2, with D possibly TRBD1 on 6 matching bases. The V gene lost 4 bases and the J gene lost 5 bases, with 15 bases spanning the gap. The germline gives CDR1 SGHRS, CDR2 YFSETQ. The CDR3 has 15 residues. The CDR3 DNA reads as TGCGCCAGCAGCACCGCAGGGGCCGGGACCGGGGAGCTGTTTTTT. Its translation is CASSTAGAGTGELFF.

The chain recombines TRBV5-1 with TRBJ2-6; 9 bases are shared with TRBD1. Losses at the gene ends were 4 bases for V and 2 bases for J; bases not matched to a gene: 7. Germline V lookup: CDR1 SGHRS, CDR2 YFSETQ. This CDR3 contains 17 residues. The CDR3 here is CASSLQGALPGANVLTF. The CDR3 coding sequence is TGCGCCAGCAGCCTACAGGGGGCCTTACCTGGGGCCAACGTCCTGACTTTC.

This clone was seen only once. Written as DNA, the CDR3 is TGTGCCAGCAGCTTGCCAGGGCAACAGCCCCAGCATTTT. Amino acid sequence: CASSLPGQQPQHF. The chain employs TRBV5-6 and TRBJ1-5; the D gene is possibly TRBD1 (5 bases). Germline V gene data show CDR1 as SGHDT and CDR2 as YYEEEE. This CDR3 is 13 amino acids long. Trimming pared 1 base from V and 7 bases from J, leaving 9 bases between.

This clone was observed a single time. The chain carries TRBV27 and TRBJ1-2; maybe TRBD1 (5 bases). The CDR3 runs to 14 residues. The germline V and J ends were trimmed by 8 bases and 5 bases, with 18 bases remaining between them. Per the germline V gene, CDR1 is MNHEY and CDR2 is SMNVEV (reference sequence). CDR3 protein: CASRPLGREYGYTF. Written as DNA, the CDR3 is TGTGCCAGCCGCCCCCTGGGACGGGAGTATGGCTACACCTTC.

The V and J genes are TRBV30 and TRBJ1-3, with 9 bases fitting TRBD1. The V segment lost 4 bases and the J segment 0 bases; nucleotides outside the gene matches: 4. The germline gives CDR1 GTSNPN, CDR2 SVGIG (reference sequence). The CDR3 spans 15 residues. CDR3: CAWMMTGGSGNTIYF. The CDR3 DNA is TGTGCCTGGATGATGACAGGGGGCTCTGGAAACACCATATATTTT.

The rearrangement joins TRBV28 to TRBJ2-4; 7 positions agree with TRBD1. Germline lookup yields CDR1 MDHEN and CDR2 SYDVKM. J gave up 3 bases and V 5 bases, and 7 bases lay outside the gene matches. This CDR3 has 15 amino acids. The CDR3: CASSEGALGKNIQYF. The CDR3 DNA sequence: TGTGCCAGCAGTGAGGGGGCTTTGGGCAAAAACATTCAGTACTTC.

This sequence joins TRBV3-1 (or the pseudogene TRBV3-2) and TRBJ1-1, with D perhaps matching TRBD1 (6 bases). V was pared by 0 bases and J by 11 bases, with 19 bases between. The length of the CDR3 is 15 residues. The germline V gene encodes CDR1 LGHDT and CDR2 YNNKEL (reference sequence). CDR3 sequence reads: CASSQEGARGSGAFF. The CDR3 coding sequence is TGTGCCAGCAGCCAAGAAGGAGCCAGGGGTTCAGGGGCTTTCTTT.

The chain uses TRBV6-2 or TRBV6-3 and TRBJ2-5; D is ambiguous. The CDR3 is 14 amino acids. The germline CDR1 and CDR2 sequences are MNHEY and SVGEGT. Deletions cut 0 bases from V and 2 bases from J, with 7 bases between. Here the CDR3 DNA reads TGTGCCAGCAGTTACTCGGCAGTGCAAGAGACCCAGTACTTC. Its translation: CASSYSAVQETQYF.

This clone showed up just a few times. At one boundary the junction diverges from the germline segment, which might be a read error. The CDR3 DNA follows: TGCGCCAGCAGCTTGGAGGCGACTAGCGGGAGTCTATCGTTT. It is translated as CASSLEATSGSLSF. The chain recombines TRBV5-1 with TRBJ2-3, with 12 bases aligning to TRBD2. CDR1 is SGHRS and CDR2 is YFSETQ in the germline V gene. The CDR3 runs 14 residues.

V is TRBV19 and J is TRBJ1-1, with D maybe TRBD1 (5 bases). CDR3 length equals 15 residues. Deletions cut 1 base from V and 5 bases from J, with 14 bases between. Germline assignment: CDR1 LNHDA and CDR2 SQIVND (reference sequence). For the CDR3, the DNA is TGTGCCAGTAGTATAGTTGGACAAAGACGGACTGAAGCTTTCTTT. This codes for CASSIVGQRRTEAFF. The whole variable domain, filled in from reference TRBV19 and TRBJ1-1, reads DGGITQSPKYLFRKEGQNVTLSCEQNLNHDAMYWYRQDPGQGLRLIYYSQIVNDFQKGDIAEGYSVSREKKESFPLTVTSAQKNPTAFYLCASSIVGQRRTEAFFGQGTRLTVV.

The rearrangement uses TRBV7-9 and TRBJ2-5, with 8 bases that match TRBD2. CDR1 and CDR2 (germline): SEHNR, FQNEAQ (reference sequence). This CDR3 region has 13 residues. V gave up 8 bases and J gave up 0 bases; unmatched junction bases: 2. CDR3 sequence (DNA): TGTGCCAGCTCGGGGGGGAACCAAGAGACCCAGTACTTC. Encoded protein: CASSGGNQETQYF.

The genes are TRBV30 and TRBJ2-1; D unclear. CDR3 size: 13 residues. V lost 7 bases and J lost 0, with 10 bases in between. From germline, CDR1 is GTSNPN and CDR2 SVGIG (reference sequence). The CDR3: CASNDNSYNEQFF. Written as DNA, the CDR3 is TGTGCCTCCAACGACAACTCCTACAATGAGCAGTTCTTC.

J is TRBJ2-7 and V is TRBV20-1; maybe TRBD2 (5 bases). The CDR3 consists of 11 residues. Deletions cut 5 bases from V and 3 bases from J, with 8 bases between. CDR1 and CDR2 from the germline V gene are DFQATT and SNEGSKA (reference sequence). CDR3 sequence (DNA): TGCAGTGCTGGCCGGGGCTACGAGCAGTACTTC. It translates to CSAGRGYEQYF.

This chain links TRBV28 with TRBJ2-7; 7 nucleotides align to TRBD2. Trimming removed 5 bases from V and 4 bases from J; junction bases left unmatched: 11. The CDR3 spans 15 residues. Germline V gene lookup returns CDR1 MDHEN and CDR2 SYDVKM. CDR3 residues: CASSERLAQEYEQYF. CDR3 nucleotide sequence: TGTGCCAGCAGTGAACGACTAGCTCAGGAGTACGAGCAGTACTTC. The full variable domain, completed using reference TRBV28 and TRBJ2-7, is DVKVTQSSRYLVKRTGEKVFLECVQDMDHENMFWYRQDPGLGLRLIYFSYDVKMKEKGDIPEGYSVSREKKERFSLILESASTNQTSMYLCASSERLAQEYEQYFGPGTRLTVT.

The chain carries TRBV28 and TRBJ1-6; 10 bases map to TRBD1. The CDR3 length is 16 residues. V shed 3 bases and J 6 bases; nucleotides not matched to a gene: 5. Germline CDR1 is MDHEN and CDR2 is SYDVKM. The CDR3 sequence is CASSFGTGAANSPLHF. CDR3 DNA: TGTGCCAGCAGTTTTGGGACAGGGGCGGCTAATTCACCCCTCCACTTT.

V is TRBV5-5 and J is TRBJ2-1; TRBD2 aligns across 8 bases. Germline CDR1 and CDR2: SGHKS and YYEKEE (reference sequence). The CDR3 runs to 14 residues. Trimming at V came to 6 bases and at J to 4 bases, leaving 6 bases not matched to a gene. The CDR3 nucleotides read TGTGCCAGCAACGGACTAGCTACATACAATGAGCAGTTCTTC. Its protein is CASNGLATYNEQFF.

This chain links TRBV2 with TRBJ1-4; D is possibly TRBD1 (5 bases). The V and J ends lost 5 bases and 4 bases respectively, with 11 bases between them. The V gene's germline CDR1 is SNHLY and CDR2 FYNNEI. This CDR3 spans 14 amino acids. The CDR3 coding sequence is TGTGCCAGCAGTCTCAGGGCTATTAATGAAAAACTGTTTTTT. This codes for CASSLRAINEKLFF.

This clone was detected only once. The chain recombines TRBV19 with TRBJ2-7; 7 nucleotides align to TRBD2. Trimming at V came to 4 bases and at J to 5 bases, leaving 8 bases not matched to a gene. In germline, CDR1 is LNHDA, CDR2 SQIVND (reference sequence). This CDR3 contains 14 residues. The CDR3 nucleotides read TGTGCCAGTAGTAATCAGGACGGGAGGCACGAGCAGTACTTC. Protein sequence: CASSNQDGRHEQYF.

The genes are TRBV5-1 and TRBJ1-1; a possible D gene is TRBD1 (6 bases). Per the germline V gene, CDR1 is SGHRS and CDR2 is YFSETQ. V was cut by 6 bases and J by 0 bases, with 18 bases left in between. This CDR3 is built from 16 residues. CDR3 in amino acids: CASTPGPQGLNTEAFF. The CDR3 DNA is TGCGCCAGCACCCCGGGTCCACAGGGCCTGAACACTGAAGCTTTCTTT.

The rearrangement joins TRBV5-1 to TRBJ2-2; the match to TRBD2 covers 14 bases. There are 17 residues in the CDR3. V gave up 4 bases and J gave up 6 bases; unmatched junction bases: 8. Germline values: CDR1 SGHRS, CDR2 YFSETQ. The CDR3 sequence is CASSQPGLAGEAGELFF. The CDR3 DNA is TGCGCCAGCAGCCAACCGGGACTAGCGGGAGAGGCCGGGGAGCTGTTTTTT.

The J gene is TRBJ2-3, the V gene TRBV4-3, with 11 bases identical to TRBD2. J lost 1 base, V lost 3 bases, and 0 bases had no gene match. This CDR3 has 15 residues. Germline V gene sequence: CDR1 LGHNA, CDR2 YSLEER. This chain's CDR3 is CASSQGLAGTDTQYF. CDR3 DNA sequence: TGCGCCAGCAGCCAGGGACTAGCGGGCACAGATACGCAGTATTTT.

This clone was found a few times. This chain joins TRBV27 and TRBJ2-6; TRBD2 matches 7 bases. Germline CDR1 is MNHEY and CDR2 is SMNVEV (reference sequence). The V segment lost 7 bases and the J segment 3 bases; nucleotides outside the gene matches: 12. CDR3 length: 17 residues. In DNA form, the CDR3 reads TGTGCCAGCAAGTTGGGGATAGCGGGCCTTGGGGCCAACGTCCTGACTTTC. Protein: CASKLGIAGLGANVLTF. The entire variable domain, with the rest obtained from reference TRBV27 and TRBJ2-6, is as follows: EAQVTQNPRYLITVTGKKLTVTCSQNMNHEYMSWYRQDPGLGLRQIYYSMNVEVTDKGDVPEGYKVSRKEKRNFPLILESPSPNQTSLYFCASKLGIAGLGANVLTFGAGSRLTVL.

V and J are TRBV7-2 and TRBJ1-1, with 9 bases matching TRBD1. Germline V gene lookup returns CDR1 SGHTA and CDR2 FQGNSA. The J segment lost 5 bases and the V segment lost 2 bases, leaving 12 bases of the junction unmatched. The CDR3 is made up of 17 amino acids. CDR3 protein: CASSLIPTGGELTEAFF. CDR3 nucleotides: TGTGCCAGCAGCTTAATTCCGACAGGGGGTGAATTAACTGAAGCTTTCTTT.

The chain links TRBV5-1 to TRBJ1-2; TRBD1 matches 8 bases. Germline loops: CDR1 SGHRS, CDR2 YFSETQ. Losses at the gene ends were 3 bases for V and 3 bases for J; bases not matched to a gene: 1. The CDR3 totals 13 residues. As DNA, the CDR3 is TGCGCCAGCAGCTCGACAGGGGACTATGGCTACACCTTC. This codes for CASSSTGDYGYTF.

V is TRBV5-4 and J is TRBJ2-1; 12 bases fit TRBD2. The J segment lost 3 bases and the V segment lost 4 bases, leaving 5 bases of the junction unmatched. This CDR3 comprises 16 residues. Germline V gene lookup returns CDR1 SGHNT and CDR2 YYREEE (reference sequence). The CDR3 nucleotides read TGTGCCAGCAGCCCGACTAGCGGGAGTGTCTACAATGAGCAGTTCTTC. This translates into CASSPTSGSVYNEQFF.

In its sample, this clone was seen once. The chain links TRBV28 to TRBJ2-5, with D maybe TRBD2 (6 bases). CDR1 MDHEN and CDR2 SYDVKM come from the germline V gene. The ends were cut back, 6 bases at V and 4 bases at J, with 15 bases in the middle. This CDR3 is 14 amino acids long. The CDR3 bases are TGTGCCAGCAGCCCCCTCCAGGGACTAGAGACCCAGTACTTC. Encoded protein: CASSPLQGLETQYF.

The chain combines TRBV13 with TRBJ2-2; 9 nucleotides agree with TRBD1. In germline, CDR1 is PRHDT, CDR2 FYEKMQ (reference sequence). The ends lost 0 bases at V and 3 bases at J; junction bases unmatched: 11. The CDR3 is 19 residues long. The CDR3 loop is CASSLGLPRQGGYTGELFF. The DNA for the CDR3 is TGTGCCAGCAGCTTAGGCCTGCCCCGACAGGGGGGTTACACCGGGGAGCTGTTTTTT.

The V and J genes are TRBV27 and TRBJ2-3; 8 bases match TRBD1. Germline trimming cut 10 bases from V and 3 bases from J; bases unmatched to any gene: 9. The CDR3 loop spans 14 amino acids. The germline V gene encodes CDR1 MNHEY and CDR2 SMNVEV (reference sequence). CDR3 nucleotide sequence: TGTGCCACCTCCGGGACAGGTCAAACAGATACGCAGTATTTT. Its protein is CATSGTGQTDTQYF.

In DNA form, the CDR3 reads TGTGCCACCAGTGATTTGTACAATGGCACCCCTCTAGCGGCCGAGTGGGTCACAGATACGCAGTATTTT. Amino acid sequence: CATSDLYNGTPLAAEWVTDTQYF. The genes are TRBV24-1 and TRBJ2-3; 7 bases align to TRBD2. The V and J ends lost 0 bases and 2 bases, in that order; junction bases with no gene match: 25. The length of the CDR3 is 23 residues. CDR1 and CDR2 from the germline V gene are KGHDR and SFDVKD.

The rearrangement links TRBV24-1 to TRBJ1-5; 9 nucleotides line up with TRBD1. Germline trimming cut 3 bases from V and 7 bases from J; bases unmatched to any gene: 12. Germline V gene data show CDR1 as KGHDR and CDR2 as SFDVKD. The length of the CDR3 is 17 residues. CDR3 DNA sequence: TGTGCCACCAGTGATCAGGGACAGGGAGGTATCGGACAGCCCCAGCATTTT. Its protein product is CATSDQGQGGIGQPQHF.